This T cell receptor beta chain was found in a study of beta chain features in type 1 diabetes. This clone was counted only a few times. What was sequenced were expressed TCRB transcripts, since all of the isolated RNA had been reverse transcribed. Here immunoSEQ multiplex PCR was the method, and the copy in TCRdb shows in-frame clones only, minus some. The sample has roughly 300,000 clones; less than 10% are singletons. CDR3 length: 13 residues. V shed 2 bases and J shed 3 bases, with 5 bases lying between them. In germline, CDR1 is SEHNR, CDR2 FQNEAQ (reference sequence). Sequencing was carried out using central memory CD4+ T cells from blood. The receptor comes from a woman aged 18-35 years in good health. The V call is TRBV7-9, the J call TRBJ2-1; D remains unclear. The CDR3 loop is CASSLQNYNEQFF. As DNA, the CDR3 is TGTGCCAGCAGCTTACAAAACTACAATGAGCAGTTCTTC.